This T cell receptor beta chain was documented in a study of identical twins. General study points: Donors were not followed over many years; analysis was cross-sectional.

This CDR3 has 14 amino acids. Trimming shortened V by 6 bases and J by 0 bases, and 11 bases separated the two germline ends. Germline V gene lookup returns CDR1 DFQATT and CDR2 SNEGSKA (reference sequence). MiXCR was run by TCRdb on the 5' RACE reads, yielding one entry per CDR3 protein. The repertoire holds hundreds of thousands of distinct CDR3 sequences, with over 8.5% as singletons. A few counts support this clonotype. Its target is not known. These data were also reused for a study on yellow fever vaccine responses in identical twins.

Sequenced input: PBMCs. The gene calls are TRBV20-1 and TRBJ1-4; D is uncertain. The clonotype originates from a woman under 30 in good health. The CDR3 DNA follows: TGCAGTGCCGTCAACACGGCAACTAATGAAAAACTGTTTTTT. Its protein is CSAVNTATNEKLFF.